A single TCR beta chain is shown here with its context. Its antigen is unknown. The input lacks base qualities; no much larger clone sits a single base away. A cohort of around 29 patients with locally advanced or metastatic urothelial carcinoma, treated at Memorial Sloan Kettering on a trial protocol, was included. Peripheral blood mononuclear cells were collected pretreatment and during treatment, with between 1 and 8 total time points per patient. The Qiagen DNeasy Blood extraction kit was used to purify genomic DNA from total PBMCs and from tumor samples. PBMCs were collected pretreatment and during treatment, and were isolated and stored as previously described. The data belong to a study of PD-L1 blockade in urothelial cancer (dated by TCRdb to about 2017). About the investigation overall: All patients started therapy around 2014 and received atezolizumab 1,200 mg intravenously every 3 weeks. Durable clinical benefit was defined as a progression-free survival longer than 6 months, and TCR features were additionally tested against progression-free survival and overall survival. Pretreatment tumor samples and matched peripheral blood, collected serially before and after atezolizumab treatment, underwent TCR sequencing. Pretreatment blood TCR-seq was available for about 28 patients, at least one posttreatment blood collection was obtained for about 24 patients, and tumor TCR-seq was available for about 24 patients. About 85% of the roughly 29 patients were identified as males with urothelial cancer of bladder origin, and a prior smoking history was reported by 18 of 29 patients. The study was an exploratory multi-omic analysis of somatic, immune and clinical correlates of response to PD-L1 blockade with atezolizumab in urothelial cancer. Blood samples gave median yields of about 150,000 T cells and approximately 80,000 unique TCRs, along with a median clonality of around 0.08. About 10 patients reached durable clinical benefit, while 20 patients did not. Blood samples were analyzed at two time points: 3 weeks after treatment start (second dose) and 6 weeks after treatment start. In the same patients, pretreatment tumors underwent whole exome sequencing and RNA sequencing in addition to TCR sequencing. Patients had an ECOG performance status of 0 or 1 and had received between 0 and 3 prior chemotherapy regimens. What the work shows at the level of the full study, not this receptor alone: A pretreatment peripheral blood TCR clonality below the median was linked to improved progression-free and overall survival. Because the sample size was small (n ≈ 29) and many of the analyses were exploratory, the results are meant to be hypothesis-generating. At 3 weeks after the start of treatment, tumor-associated TCR clones in peripheral blood had expanded more in patients with durable benefit (n ≈ 22, p = 0.022).

To estimate absolute template abundance from read counts, synthetic TCR analog templates were spiked into each PCR. The immunoSEQ assay was used to amplify TCRbeta CDR3 regions from genomic DNA with bias-controlled V and J gene primers. Sequencing of rearranged TCRbeta segments was done at approximately 20X coverage. In the source study's methods: Clustering was used to correct sequencing errors, and CDR3s were annotated against IMGT so that V, D and J genes could be assigned. Out-of-frame and stop-codon sequences were excluded, and only productive TCRbeta rearrangements were used in downstream analyses. Clonality was computed as one minus Shannon entropy normalized by the log of the number of unique productive sequences. Fisher's exact test with Benjamini-Hochberg correction, using a cutoff of adjusted p below 0.01, was how clones that differed between time points or between blood and tumor were identified. Imported from immuneACCESS, the table was reduced by TCRdb to in-frame sequences with V and J called. These copies leave out some clones; in studies compared against another copy, an unresolved V gene accounts for under half, and the cause of the remainder is not known. V, J and clone size derive from that table, while D and trimming were established from the DNA sequence. The sample table holds about 110,000 clones, of which approximately 85% were seen once. The top ten clones comprise 2.4% of the sample.

V is pruned by 6 bases and J by 6 bases, leaving 16 bases of the junction without a gene match. The CDR3 spans 18 residues, from the cysteine through the phenylalanine. Only the CDR3 part of the read is kept: 54 bases, read in frame from the first base. CDR1 and CDR2, looked up from the germline V gene, are MDHEN and SYDVKM. The material was PBMCs, obtained around atezolizumab (anti-PD-L1) treatment. The receptor comes from a man aged 50 or older with urothelial cancer. The V and J segments used are TRBV28 and TRBJ2-1, with 11 bases in between that match TRBD1. CDR3 protein: CASRWTGGAGRGTNEQFF. The DNA sequence follows: TGTGCCAGCAGGTGGACAGGGGGCGCGGGACGAGGCACCAATGAGCAGTTCTTC.